The source of this TCR beta chain is a study of blood T cell repertoires in COVID-19. CDR3 length: 14 amino acids. Losses at the gene ends were 5 bases for V and 4 bases for J; bases not matched to a gene: 6. In germline, CDR1 is SGHTA, CDR2 FQGNSA. Authors' analysis steps: Reference gene primer amplification in the assay estimated nucleated cell counts. The protocol was immunoSEQ multiplex PCR, while the TCRdb copy is restricted to in-frame clones and leaves out a portion. V, J and clone size reflect that table, while D and trimming were determined from the DNA. The data hold a few hundred thousand clones, with more than 70% observed a single time.

The chain recombines TRBV7-2 with TRBJ1-1; 8 bases are shared with TRBD1. The sequence came from a woman between 40 and 55 years old with acute COVID-19. The sample was PBMCs or T cells enriched from blood (not recorded which). CDR3 protein: CASSIHRGGTEAFF. The CDR3 nucleotides read TGTGCCAGCAGCATCCACAGGGGGGGCACTGAAGCTTTCTTT.